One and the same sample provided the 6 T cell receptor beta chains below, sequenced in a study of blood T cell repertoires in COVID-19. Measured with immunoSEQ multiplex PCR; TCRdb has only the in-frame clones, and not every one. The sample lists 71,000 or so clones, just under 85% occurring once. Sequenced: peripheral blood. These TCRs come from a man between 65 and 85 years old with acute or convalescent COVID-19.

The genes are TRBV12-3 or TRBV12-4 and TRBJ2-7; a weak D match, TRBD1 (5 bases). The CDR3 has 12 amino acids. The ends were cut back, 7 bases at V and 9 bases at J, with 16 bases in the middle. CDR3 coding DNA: TGTGCCAGCACTTCGGGCAGGGCCGCGCAGTACTTC. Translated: CASTSGRAAQYF.

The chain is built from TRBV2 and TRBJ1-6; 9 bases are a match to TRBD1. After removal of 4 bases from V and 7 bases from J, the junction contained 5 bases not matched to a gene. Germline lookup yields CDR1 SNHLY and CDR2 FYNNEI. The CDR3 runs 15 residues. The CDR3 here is CASSVDRGENSPLHF. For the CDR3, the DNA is TGTGCCAGCAGTGTCGACAGGGGGGAAAATTCACCCCTCCACTTT.

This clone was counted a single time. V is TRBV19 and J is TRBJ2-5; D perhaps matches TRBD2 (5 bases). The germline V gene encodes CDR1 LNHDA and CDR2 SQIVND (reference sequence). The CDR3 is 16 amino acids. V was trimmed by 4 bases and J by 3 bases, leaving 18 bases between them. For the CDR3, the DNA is TGTGCCAGTAGTACCGGAGCAGGTGTCGGGGAAGAGACCCAGTACTTC. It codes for CASSTGAGVGEETQYF.

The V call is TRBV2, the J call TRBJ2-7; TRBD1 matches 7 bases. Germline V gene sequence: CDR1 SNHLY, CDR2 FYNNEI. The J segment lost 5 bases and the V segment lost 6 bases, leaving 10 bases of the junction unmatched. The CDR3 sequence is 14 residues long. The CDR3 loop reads CASRPGGQFDEQYF. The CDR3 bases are TGTGCCAGCAGACCTGGGGGACAGTTCGACGAGCAGTACTTC.

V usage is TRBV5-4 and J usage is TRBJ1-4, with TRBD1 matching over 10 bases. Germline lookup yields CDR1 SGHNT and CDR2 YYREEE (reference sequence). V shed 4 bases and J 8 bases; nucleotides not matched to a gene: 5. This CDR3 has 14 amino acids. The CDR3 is CASSQDRGTEKLFF. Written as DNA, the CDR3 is TGTGCCAGCAGCCAGGACAGGGGGACGGAAAAACTGTTTTTT.

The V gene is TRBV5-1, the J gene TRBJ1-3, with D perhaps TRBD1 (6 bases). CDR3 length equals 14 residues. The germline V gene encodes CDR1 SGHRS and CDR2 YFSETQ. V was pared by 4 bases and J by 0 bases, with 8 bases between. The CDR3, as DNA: TGCGCCAGCAGCCCAGGGGACTCTGGAAACACCATATATTTT. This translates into CASSPGDSGNTIYF.